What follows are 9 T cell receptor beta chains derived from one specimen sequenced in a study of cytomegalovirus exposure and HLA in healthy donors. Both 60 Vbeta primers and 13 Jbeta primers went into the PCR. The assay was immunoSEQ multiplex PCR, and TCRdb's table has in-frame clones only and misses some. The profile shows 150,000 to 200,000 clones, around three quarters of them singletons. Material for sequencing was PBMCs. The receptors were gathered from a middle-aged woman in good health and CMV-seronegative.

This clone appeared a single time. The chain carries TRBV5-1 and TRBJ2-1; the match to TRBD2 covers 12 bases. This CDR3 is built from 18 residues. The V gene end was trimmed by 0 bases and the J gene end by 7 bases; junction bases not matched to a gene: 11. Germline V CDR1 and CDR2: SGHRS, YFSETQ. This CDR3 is CASSLGTPGTSGSNEQFF. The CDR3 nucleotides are TGCGCCAGCAGCTTGGGGACCCCAGGGACTAGCGGGTCGAATGAGCAGTTCTTC.

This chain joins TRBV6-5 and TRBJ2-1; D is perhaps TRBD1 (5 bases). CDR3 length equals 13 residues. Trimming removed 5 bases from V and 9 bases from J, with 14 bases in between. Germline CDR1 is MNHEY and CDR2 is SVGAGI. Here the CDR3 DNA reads TGTGCCAGCAGTCCCCGAAGGGGCAGTGAGCAGTTCTTC. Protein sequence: CASSPRRGSEQFF.

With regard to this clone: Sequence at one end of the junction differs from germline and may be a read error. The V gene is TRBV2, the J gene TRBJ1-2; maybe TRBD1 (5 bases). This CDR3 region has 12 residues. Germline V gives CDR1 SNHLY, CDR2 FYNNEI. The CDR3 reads CASSESVGSRDF. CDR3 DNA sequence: TGTGCCAGCAGTGAATCCGTAGGCTCCAGGGACTTC.

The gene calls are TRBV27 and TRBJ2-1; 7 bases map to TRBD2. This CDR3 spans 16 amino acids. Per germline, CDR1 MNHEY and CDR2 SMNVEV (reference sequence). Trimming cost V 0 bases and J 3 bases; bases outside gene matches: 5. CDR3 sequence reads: CASSLSTSLDYNEQFF. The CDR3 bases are TGTGCCAGCAGTTTATCGACTAGCTTGGACTACAATGAGCAGTTCTTC.

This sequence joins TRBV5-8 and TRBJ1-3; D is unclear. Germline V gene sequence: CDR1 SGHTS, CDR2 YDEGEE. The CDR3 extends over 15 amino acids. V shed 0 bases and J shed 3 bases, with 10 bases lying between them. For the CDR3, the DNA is TGTGCCAGCAGCTTGGGCGGGCTGAGTGGAAACACCATATATTTT. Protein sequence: CASSLGGLSGNTIYF.

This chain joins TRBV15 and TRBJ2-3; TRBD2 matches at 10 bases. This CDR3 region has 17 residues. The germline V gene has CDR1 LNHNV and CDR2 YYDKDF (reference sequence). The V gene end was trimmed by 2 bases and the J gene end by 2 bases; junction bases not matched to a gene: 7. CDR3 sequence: CATSRSGLADVTDTQYF. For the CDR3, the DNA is TGTGCCACCAGCAGATCCGGACTAGCGGACGTCACAGATACGCAGTATTTT. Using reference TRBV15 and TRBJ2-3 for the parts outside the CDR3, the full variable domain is DAMVIQNPRYQVTQFGKPVTLSCSQTLNHNVMYWYQQKSSQAPKLLFHYYDKDFNNEADTPDNFQSRRPNTSFCFLDIRSPGLGDTAMYLCATSRSGLADVTDTQYFGPGTRLTVL.

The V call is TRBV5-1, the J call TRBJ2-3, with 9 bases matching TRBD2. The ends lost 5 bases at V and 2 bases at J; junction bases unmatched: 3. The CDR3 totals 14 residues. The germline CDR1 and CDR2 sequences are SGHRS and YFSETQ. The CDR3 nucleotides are TGCGCCAGCAGGCTAGCGGGATACACAGATACGCAGTATTTT. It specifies CASRLAGYTDTQYF.

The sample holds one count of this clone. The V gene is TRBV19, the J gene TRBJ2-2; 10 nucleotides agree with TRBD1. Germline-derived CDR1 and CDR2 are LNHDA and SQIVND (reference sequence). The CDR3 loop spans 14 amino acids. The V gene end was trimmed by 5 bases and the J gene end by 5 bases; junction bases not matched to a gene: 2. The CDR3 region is CASSWTGGTGELFF. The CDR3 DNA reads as TGTGCCAGTAGTTGGACAGGGGGAACCGGGGAGCTGTTTTTT.

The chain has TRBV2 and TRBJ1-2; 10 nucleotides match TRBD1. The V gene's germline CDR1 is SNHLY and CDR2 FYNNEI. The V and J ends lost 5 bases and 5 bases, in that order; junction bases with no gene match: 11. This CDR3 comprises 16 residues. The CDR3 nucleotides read TGTGCCAGCAGTCCCGGGACAGGGGATGGCCTATATGGCTACACCTTC. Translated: CASSPGTGDGLYGYTF.